The rows below give T cell receptor beta chains drawn from one sample of a study of blood T cell repertoires in COVID-19. TCRdb keeps only in-frame clones here, not all; method: immunoSEQ multiplex PCR. In the table there are around 210,000 clones, 85% of which are singletons. The specimen was peripheral blood. These receptors were taken from a man aged 45-60 years with COVID-19, enrolled during active disease. The conserved cysteine and the conserved F or W are not part of the CDR3 here. Rows may omit the clone size; those that give it use once, few, many or a size class.

size: -; V: TRBV2; CDR3: ASSETGSVETQY
size: -; V: TRBV6-5; CDR3: ASSRGDEQF
size: -; V: TRBV12-3/TRBV12-4; CDR3: ASSLARGEKLF
size: -; V: TRBV6-4; CDR3: ASGFGQVYEQY
size: -; V: TRBV24-1; CDR3: ATSDTGQSYANTGELF
size: -; V: TRBV6-4; CDR3: ASRAQAGTNNSPLH
size: -; V: TRBV30; CDR3: AWDGGGSDNEQF
size: -; V: TRBV6-5; CDR3: ASKNPSSYEQY
size: -; V: TRBV9; CDR3: ASSVLAGESEQY
size: -; V: TRBV5-1; CDR3: ASSPDISGNTIY
size: few; V: TRBV12-3/TRBV12-4; CDR3: ASSPQGANGYT
size: -; V: TRBV29-1; CDR3: SASGLAGGRDLNEQF
size: few; V: TRBV20-1; CDR3: SASHGGRDESPLH
size: once; V: TRBV19; CDR3: ASSIPLAGGAKNIQY
size: -; V: TRBV7-9; CDR3: ASSLGGTRSHEQF
size: -; V: TRBV6-6; CDR3: ASRKGDDSYEQY
size: -; V: TRBV7-2; CDR3: ASSSGLAGAVEF
size: -; V: TRBV30; CDR3: AWSLERGWQY
size: -; V: TRBV11-3; CDR3: ASSLRDTTYNEQF
size: -; V: TRBV6-5; CDR3: ARKGPDGNTIY
size: few; V: TRBV28; CDR3: ASTNLQGKGNTIY
size: -; V: TRBV16; CDR3: ASSLTRAGQGAREQY